Presented here are 2 T cell receptor beta chains from one specimen sequenced in a study of regulatory T cells in long-lasting Graves disease. Time point meaning: persistent/refractory GD, antithyroid drugs over 5 years with positive TRAb. The TCR library was prepared using RNA isolated from PBMCs. Arm-PCR with iRepertoire HTBI primers amplified the CDR3 regions for these TCR beta libraries. TCRdb itself ran the multiplex PCR reads through MiXCR, one entry per CDR3 protein. Of around 460,000 distinct CDR3 sequences in the sample, 22% were seen once. The material was peripheral blood mononuclear cells (PBMCs), obtained when the disease was refractory, from a patient treated with antithyroid drugs. The receptors were gathered from a female donor with Graves disease.

This clonotype showed up many times. The gene calls are TRBV15 and TRBJ1-2; TRBD1 matches 7 bases. The CDR3 covers 15 residues. Trimming took 5 bases from V and 0 from J; bases not matched to a gene: 6. CDR1 and CDR2 from the germline V gene are LNHNV and YYDKDF (reference sequence). CDR3 in amino acids: CATSERTGANYGYTF. CDR3 bases: TGTGCCACCAGCGAACGGACAGGAGCTAACTATGGCTACACCTTC.

The V call is TRBV12-3 or TRBV12-4, the J call TRBJ2-5; D unclear. CDR3 length: 11 amino acids. Trimming left V 3 bases short and J 13 bases short, with 12 bases between. The CDR3 here is CASSFGSSLYF. CDR3 nucleotides: TGTGCCAGCAGTTTTGGATCGAGCCTGTACTTC.